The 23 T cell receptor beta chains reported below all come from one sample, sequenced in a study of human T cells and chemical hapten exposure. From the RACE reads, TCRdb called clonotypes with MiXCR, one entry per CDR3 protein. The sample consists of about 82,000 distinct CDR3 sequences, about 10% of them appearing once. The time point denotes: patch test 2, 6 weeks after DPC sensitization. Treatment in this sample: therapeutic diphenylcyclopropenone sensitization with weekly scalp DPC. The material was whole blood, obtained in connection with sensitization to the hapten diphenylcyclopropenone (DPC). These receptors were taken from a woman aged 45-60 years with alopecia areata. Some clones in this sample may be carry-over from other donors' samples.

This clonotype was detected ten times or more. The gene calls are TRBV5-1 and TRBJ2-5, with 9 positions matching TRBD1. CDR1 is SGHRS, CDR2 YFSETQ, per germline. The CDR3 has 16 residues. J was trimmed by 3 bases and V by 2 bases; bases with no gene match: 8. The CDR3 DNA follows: TGCGCCAGCAGCTTAAGCCCGACAGGGGGGGAAGAGACCCAGTACTTC. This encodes CASSLSPTGGEETQYF.

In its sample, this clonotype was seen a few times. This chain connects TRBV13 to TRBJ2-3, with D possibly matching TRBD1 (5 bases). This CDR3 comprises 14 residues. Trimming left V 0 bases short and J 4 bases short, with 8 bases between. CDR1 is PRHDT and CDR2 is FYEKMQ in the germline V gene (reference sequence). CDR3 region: CASSLGGPSDTQYF. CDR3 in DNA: TGTGCCAGCAGCTTAGGGGGGCCGTCAGATACGCAGTATTTT.

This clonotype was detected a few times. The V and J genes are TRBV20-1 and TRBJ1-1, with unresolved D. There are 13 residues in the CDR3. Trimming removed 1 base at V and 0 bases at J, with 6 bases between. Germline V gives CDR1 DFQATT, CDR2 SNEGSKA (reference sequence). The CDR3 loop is CSARARVNTEAFF. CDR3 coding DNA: TGCAGTGCTAGAGCAAGAGTGAACACTGAAGCTTTCTTT.

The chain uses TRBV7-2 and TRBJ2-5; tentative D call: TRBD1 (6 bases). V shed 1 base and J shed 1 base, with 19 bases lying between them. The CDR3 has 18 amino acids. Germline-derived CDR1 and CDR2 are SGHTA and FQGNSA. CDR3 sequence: CASSLGQGIGSGQETQYF. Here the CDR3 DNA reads TGTGCCAGCAGCTTAGGTCAGGGGATTGGCTCTGGCCAAGAGACCCAGTACTTC. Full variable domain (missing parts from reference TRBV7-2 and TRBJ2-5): GAGVSQSPSNKVTEKGKDVELRCDPISGHTALYWYRQSLGQGLEFLIYFQGNSAPDKSGLPSDRFSAERTGGSVSTLTIQRTQQEDSAVYLCASSLGQGIGSGQETQYFGPGTRLLVL.

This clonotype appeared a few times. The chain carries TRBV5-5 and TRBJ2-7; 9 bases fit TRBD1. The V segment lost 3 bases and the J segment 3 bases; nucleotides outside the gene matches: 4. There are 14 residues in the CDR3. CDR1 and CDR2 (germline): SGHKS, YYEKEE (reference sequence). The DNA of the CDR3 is TGTGCCAGCAGCTGGGACAGGGTGGTCTACGAGCAGTACTTC. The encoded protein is CASSWDRVVYEQYF. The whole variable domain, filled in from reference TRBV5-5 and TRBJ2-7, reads DAGVTQSPTHLIKTRGQQVTLRCSPISGHKSVSWYQQVLGQGPQFIFQYYEKEERGRGNFPDRFSARQFPNYSSELNVNALLLGDSALYLCASSWDRVVYEQYFGPGTRLTVT.

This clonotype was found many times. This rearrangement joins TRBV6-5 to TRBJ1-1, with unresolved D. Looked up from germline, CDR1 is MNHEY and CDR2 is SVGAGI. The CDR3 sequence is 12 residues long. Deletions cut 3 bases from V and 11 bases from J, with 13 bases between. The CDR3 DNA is TGTGCCAGCAGTTATGGCGGAACGGGGGCTTTCTTT. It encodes CASSYGGTGAFF.

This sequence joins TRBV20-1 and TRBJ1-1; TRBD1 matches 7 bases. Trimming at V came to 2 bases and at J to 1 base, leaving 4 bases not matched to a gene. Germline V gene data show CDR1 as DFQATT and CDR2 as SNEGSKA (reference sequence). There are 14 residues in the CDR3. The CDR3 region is CSARQGEANTEAFF. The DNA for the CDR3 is TGCAGTGCTAGACAGGGGGAGGCGAACACTGAAGCTTTCTTT.

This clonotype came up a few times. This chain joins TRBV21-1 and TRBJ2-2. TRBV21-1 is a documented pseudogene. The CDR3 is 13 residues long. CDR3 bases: TGTGCCAGCAGCTCTTCCTCCACCGGGGAGCTGTTTTTT. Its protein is CASSSSSTGELFF.

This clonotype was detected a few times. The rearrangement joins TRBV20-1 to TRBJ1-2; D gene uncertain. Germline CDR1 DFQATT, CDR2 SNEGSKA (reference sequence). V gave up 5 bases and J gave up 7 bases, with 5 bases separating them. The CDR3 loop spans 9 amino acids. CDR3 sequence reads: CSAYSGYTF. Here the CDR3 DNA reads TGCAGTGCTTACTCTGGCTACACCTTC.

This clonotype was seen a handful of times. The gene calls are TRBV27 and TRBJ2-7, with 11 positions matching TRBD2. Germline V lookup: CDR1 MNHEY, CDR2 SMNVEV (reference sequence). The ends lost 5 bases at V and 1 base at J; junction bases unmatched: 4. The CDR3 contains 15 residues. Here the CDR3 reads CASSATSGASYEQYF. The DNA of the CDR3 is TGTGCCAGCAGTGCGACTAGCGGGGCGTCCTACGAGCAGTACTTC.

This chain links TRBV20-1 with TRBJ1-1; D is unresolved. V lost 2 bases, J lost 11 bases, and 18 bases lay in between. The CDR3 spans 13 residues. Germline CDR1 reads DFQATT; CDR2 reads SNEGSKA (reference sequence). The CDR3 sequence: CSARMVRLDSAFF. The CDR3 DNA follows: TGCAGTGCTAGAATGGTCAGATTAGACTCCGCTTTCTTT.

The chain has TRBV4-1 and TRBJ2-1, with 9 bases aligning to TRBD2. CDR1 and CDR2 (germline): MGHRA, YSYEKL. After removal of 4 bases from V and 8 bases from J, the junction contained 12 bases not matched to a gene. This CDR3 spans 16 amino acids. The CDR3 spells CASSPRTSEWTDEQFF. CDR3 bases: TGCGCCAGCAGCCCCCGGACTAGCGAGTGGACTGATGAGCAGTTCTTC.

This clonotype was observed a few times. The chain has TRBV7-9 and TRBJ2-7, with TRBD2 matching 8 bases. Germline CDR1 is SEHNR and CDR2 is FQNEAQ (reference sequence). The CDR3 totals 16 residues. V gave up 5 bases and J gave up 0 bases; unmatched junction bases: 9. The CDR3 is CASSPKPGLDSYEQYF. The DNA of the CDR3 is TGTGCCAGCAGCCCGAAACCGGGACTAGACTCCTACGAGCAGTACTTC.

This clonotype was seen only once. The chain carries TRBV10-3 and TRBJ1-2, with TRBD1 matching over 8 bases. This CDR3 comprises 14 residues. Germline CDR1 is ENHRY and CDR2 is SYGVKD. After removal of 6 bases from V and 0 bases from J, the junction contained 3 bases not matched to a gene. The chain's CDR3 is CAIRDRASNYGYTF. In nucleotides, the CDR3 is TGTGCCATCAGGGACAGGGCGTCTAACTATGGCTACACCTTC.

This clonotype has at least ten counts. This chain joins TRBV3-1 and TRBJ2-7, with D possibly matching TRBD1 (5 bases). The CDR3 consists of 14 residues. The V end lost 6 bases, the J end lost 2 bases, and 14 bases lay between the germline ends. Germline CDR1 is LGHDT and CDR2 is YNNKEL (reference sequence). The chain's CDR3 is CASSGARQPYEQYF. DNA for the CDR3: TGTGCCAGCAGTGGCGCCCGACAGCCCTACGAGCAGTACTTC.

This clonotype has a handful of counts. The DNA for the CDR3 is TGTGCCACCGCGCCCAGGGATAATTCACCCCTCCACTTT. The encoded protein is CATAPRDNSPLHF. The J gene is TRBJ1-6, the V gene TRBV12-3 or TRBV12-4, with TRBD1 as a possible D gene (5 bases). The CDR3 runs to 13 residues. The germline V and J ends were trimmed by 10 bases and 5 bases, with 12 bases remaining between them.

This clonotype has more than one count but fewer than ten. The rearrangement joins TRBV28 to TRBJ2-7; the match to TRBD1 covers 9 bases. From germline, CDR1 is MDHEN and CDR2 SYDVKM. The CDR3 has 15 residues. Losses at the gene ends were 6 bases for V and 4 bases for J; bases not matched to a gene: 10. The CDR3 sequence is CASRGYTGGGYEQYF. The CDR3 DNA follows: TGTGCCAGCAGGGGGTATACAGGGGGCGGGTACGAGCAGTACTTC.

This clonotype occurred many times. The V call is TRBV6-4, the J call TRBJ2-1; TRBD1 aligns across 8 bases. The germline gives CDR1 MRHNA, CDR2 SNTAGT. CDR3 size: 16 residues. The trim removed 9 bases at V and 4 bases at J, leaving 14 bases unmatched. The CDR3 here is CASSDRGILLYNEQFF. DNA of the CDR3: TGTGCCAGTTCTGACAGGGGAATTCTTCTATACAATGAGCAGTTCTTC.

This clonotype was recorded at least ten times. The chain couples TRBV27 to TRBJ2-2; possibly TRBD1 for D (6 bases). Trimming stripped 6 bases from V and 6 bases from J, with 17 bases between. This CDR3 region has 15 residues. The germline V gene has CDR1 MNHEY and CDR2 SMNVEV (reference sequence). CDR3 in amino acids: CASRRARGTAGELFF. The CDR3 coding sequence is TGTGCCAGCAGGCGGGCCAGGGGTACGGCCGGGGAGCTGTTTTTT.

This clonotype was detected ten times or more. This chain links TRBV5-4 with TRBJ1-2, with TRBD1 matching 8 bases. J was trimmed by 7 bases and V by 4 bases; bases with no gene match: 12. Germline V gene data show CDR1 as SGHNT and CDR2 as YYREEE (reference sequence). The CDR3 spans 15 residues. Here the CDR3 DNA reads TGTGCCAGCAGCATTGTCGGCCAGGGGGCCATTGGCTACACCTTC. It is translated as CASSIVGQGAIGYTF.

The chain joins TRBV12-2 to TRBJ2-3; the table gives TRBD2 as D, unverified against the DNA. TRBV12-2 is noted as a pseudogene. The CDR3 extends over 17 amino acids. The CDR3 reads CASRLYGLAGSTDTQYF. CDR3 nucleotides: TGTGCAAGTCGCTTATACGGACTAGCGGGAAGCACAGATACGCAGTATTTT.

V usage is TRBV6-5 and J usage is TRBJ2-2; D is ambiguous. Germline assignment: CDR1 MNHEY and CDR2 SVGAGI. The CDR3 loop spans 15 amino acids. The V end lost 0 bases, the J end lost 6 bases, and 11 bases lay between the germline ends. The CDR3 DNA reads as TGTGCCAGCAGTTACTCGATTGCGGTTTCCGGGGAGCTGTTTTTT. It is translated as CASSYSIAVSGELFF.

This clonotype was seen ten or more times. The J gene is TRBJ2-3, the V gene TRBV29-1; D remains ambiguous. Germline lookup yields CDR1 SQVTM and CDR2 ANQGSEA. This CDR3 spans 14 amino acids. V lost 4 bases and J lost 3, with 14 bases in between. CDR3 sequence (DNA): TGCAGCGTTGGAAATCCGGACGTGACAGATACGCAGTATTTT. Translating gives CSVGNPDVTDTQYF.